The next 11 T cell receptor beta chains were all read from a single sample in a study of molecular identifiers for immune sequencing clone quantification. TCRdb recomputed calls from the PCR reads with MiXCR, one row per CDR3 protein. The sample consists of about half a million distinct CDR3 sequences, roughly 24% of them appearing once. The sequenced sample consisted of naive CD8+ T cells from blood, with Jurkat cell RNA spiked in. Subset defined: FACS-sorted CD8+CD4-CCR7+CD45RA+ naive T cells. The receptors here all came from a human donor in good health. Some libraries in this study had Jurkat cell RNA spiked in.

In its sample, this clonotype was seen once. Just one base apart from a much larger clone, this may be a read error. The chain links TRBV20-1 to TRBJ2-4; no clear D gene. This CDR3 has 12 amino acids. Germline CDR1 and CDR2: DFQATT and SNEGSKA (reference sequence). The CDR3 loop reads CSARDPPDIKYF. The CDR3 bases are TGCAGTGCTAGAGATCCTCCCGACATTAAGTACTTC.

For this clonotype: Given a far larger clone just one base away, this is likely a sequencing read error. The chain links TRBV3-1 to TRBJ2-7; 7 bases agree with TRBD1. Germline V gene sequence: CDR1 LGHDT, CDR2 YNNKEL (reference sequence). The trim removed 3 bases at V and 2 bases at J, leaving 4 bases unmatched. The CDR3 has 14 residues. The CDR3 is CASSQGQRAYEQYF. CDR3 nucleotide sequence: TGTGCCAGCAGCCAGGGACAGAGGGCCTACGAGCAGTACTTC.

The chain joins TRBV7-6 to TRBJ2-7; TRBD2 matches at 8 bases. Germline-derived CDR1 and CDR2 are SGHVS and FNYEAQ. This CDR3 spans 16 amino acids. Trimming cost V 5 bases and J 0 bases; bases outside gene matches: 9. CDR3 region: CASSPYSGDSSYEQYF. The CDR3 nucleotides are TGTGCCAGCAGCCCCTATAGCGGGGATAGCTCCTACGAGCAGTACTTC. The full variable domain, rest sourced from reference TRBV7-6 and TRBJ2-7, is GAGVSQSPRYKVTKRGQDVALRCDPISGHVSLYWYRQALGQGPEFLTYFNYEAQQDKSGLPNDRFSAERPEGSISTLTIQRTEQRDSAMYRCASSPYSGDSSYEQYFGPGTRLTVT.

This clonotype came up a few times. J is TRBJ1-2 and V is TRBV6-5, with D unclear. CDR3 length equals 13 residues. Trimming removed 6 bases at V and 3 bases at J, with 11 bases between. CDR1 MNHEY and CDR2 SVGAGI come from the germline V gene. CDR3 region: CASSNHNYYGYTF. The CDR3 DNA reads as TGTGCCAGCAGCAACCACAACTACTATGGCTACACCTTC.

This clonotype was detected only a few times. The rearrangement uses TRBV4-3 and TRBJ2-2; TRBD2 matches 10 bases. V lost 2 bases, J lost 6 bases, and 12 bases stayed unmatched. The CDR3 loop spans 18 amino acids. Per germline, CDR1 LGHNA and CDR2 YSLEER. Here the CDR3 reads CASSQSTGTSVYPGELFF. The DNA of the CDR3 is TGCGCCAGCAGCCAATCAACCGGGACTAGCGTTTACCCCGGGGAGCTGTTTTTT.

This clonotype was found many times. The chain has TRBV30 and TRBJ1-1; 9 bases match TRBD1. This CDR3 region has 14 residues. The V gene's germline CDR1 is GTSNPN and CDR2 SVGIG (reference sequence). Trimming removed 4 bases from V and 1 base from J; junction bases left unmatched: 4. CDR3 amino acids: CAWNLGQGNTEAFF. DNA for the CDR3: TGTGCCTGGAACCTGGGACAGGGGAACACTGAAGCTTTCTTT.

In this sample, this clonotype turned up many times. J is TRBJ2-7 and V is TRBV28; D is unresolved. The CDR3 totals 14 residues. V was clipped by 4 bases and J by 5 bases, with 15 bases between them. The germline V gene encodes CDR1 MDHEN and CDR2 SYDVKM. CDR3 region: CASSSGHLNDEQYF. Written as DNA, the CDR3 is TGTGCCAGCAGTTCCGGGCACCTCAACGACGAGCAGTACTTC.

This clonotype was counted ten times or more. V gene TRBV24-1 combines with J gene TRBJ1-3; 7 nucleotides match TRBD1. The ends lost 7 bases at V and 4 bases at J; junction bases unmatched: 3. The CDR3 has 13 residues. The germline gives CDR1 KGHDR, CDR2 SFDVKD. As DNA, the CDR3 is TGTGCCACCAGCGGGACAGAGGGAAACACCATATATTTT. It specifies CATSGTEGNTIYF.

The CDR3 DNA is TGTGCCAGCAGCCAAACCAGGGTCAATGAGCAGTTCTTC. The encoded protein is CASSQTRVNEQFF. The V gene is TRBV4-2, the J gene TRBJ2-1; perhaps TRBD1 as D (5 bases). Germline values: CDR1 LGHNA, CDR2 YNFKEQ. With 2 bases removed from V and 6 bases from J, the gap between germline ends came to 8 bases. The CDR3 extends over 13 amino acids.

This clonotype was recorded a few times. The CDR3 protein is CAWSPGPGYGYTF. DNA of the CDR3: TGTGCCTGGAGTCCCGGTCCCGGCTATGGCTACACCTTC. The rearrangement links TRBV30 to TRBJ1-2; D uncertain. V lost 2 bases, J lost 4 bases, and 11 bases lay in between. CDR3 length: 13 amino acids. CDR1 is GTSNPN, CDR2 SVGIG, per germline (reference sequence).

In its sample, this clonotype was seen many times. The V gene is TRBV12-3 or TRBV12-4, the J gene TRBJ1-4; no definite D call. Trimming stripped 3 bases from V and 0 bases from J, with 5 bases between. The CDR3 has 14 residues. DNA for the CDR3: TGTGCCAGCAGTTTGTCTGCAACTAATGAAAAACTGTTTTTT. This translates into CASSLSATNEKLFF.